This is a list of T cell receptor beta chains from one sample in a study of T cells in localized non-small cell lung cancer. This table comes from immunoSEQ multiplex PCR, and its TCRdb copy is limited to in-frame clones, with some not included. The sample carries 9,500 to 10,000 clones, around two fifths recorded once. This specimen consisted of lymph node tissue, obtained before any cancer treatment. The receptor source for this set is a woman aged 35 to 70 with stage I lung adenocarcinoma. CDR3s leave out the opening cysteine and the closing phenylalanine or tryptophan.

TRBV1 | ASSRLDRGETQY
TRBV4-1 | ASSRGPAGDTEAF
TRBV10-2 | ASSASGAPGELF
TRBV5-1 | ASKGTGLINTEAF
TRBV29-1 | SVRGGTSTDTQY
TRBV19 | ASDRGSNQPQH
TRBV11-3 | ASSPRGGDTEAF
TRBV9 | ASSEPQGGGKLSGNTIY
TRBV19 | ASRALLNTEAF
TRBV6-7 | ASSRGGQNTGELF
TRBV19 | ASSIRGNTDTQY